One sample yielded the 4 T cell receptor beta chains listed below, sequenced in a study of blood T cell repertoires in COVID-19 (TCRdb year 2020). The library was made by the immunoSEQ multiplex PCR assay. TCRdb retrieved this table from immuneACCESS and kept in-frame rearrangements only. Not all clones are present; in checked studies, unresolved V genes account for under half, and no reason is known for the remainder. The sample table records about 140,000 clones; 88% of these occur just once. The ten largest clones represent roughly 2.5% of the sample. Specimen: peripheral blood. All receptors come from a human donor with COVID-19, enrolled during active disease. The donor label of this sample is uncertain.

The chain recombines TRBV7-2 with TRBJ1-4; a possible D gene is TRBD1 (5 bases). CDR1 is SGHTA and CDR2 is FQGNSA in the germline V gene. Trimming left V 3 bases short and J 4 bases short, with 6 bases between. CDR3 length: 13 amino acids. CDR3 residues: CASSLGGNEKLFF. In nucleotides, the CDR3 is TGTGCCAGCAGCTTGGGGGGTAATGAAAAACTGTTTTTT.

CDR3 sequence: CSASGLAGGYTF. Written as DNA, the CDR3 is TGCAGTGCTAGTGGACTAGCGGGTGGCTACACCTTC. This chain connects TRBV20-1 to TRBJ1-2; no clear D gene. The CDR3 contains 12 residues. V was trimmed by 3 bases and J by 7 bases, leaving 12 bases between them. CDR1 DFQATT and CDR2 SNEGSKA come from the germline V gene (reference sequence).

V usage is TRBV2 and J usage is TRBJ2-7, with 10 bases identical to TRBD1. V was pared by 6 bases and J by 2 bases, with 7 bases of the junction left unmatched. CDR3 length: 15 amino acids. Germline values: CDR1 SNHLY, CDR2 FYNNEI. DNA for the CDR3: TGTGCCAGCAGCCAGGGGACAGGGGTCCCCTACGAGCAGTACTTC. Residues: CASSQGTGVPYEQYF.

This clone has a single count. This chain joins TRBV5-1 and TRBJ1-6, with D maybe TRBD1 (6 bases). Trimming cost V 5 bases and J 7 bases, with 13 bases left between them. The CDR3 covers 14 residues. In germline, CDR1 is SGHRS, CDR2 YFSETQ. The CDR3 region has the DNA TGCGCCAGCAGAGATGGGACAAACAATTCACCCCTCCACTTT. It codes for CASRDGTNNSPLHF.